A single sample gave rise to the 25 T cell receptor beta chains below, sequenced in a study of T cell responses to AZD1222 COVID-19 vaccine. The table came from immunoSEQ multiplex PCR; TCRdb's copy has only in-frame clones and leaves some out. The repertoire has more than 85,000 clones, about 88% of them found once; the top ten carry roughly 1.5%. The source was peripheral blood, collected on day 0 of AZD1222 vaccination. The receptors stem from an adult in good health.

The chain combines TRBV5-1 with TRBJ1-6, with D maybe TRBD1 (5 bases). Looked up from germline, CDR1 is SGHRS and CDR2 is YFSETQ. The V end was cut by 1 base, the J end by 13 bases, with 15 bases between. The CDR3 runs to 14 residues. The CDR3 nucleotides read TGCGCCAGCAGCTTGTCGGGGGAAGGCGGTCCCCTCCACTTT. Protein product: CASSLSGEGGPLHF. The whole variable domain, filled in from reference TRBV5-1 and TRBJ1-6, reads KAGVTQTPRYLIKTRGQQVTLSCSPISGHRSVSWYQQTPGQGLQFLFEYFSETQRNKGNFPGRFSGRQFSNSRSEMNVSTLELGDSALYLCASSLSGEGGPLHFGNGTRLTVT.

V usage is TRBV19 and J usage is TRBJ2-7, with D unresolved. Germline loops: CDR1 LNHDA, CDR2 SQIVND (reference sequence). This CDR3 has 11 residues. V was pared by 4 bases and J by 5 bases, with 6 bases between. The CDR3 DNA is TGTGCCAGTAGTAGCATCAACGAGCAGTACTTC. It encodes CASSSINEQYF.

The chain has TRBV19 and TRBJ1-2; tentative D call: TRBD1 (6 bases). The CDR3 is 13 residues long. V lost 9 bases and J 3 bases, leaving 14 bases between the germline ends. CDR1 and CDR2 (germline): LNHDA, SQIVND (reference sequence). CDR3 in amino acids: CASIQGIDYGYTF. Written as DNA, the CDR3 is TGTGCCAGCATTCAGGGGATTGACTATGGCTACACCTTC.

The chain joins TRBV19 to TRBJ1-5, with a possible D match to TRBD1 (6 bases). The CDR3 runs to 14 residues. The germline V gene has CDR1 LNHDA and CDR2 SQIVND (reference sequence). V dropped 2 bases and J dropped 6 bases, with 11 bases sitting between them. CDR3 DNA sequence: TGTGCCAGTAGTATAACAGGGCAGGGTCAGCCCCAGCATTTT. Protein product: CASSITGQGQPQHF.

Here the CDR3 DNA reads TGTGCCAGCAGTGAAGTTTGGGCGGGGGGGAACACTGAAGCTTTCTTT. Protein: CASSEVWAGGNTEAFF. The chain employs TRBV6-1 and TRBJ1-1; possible D gene TRBD1, 5 bases. Germline loops: CDR1 MNHNS, CDR2 SASEGT. Trimming stripped 1 base from V and 1 base from J, with 13 bases between. The CDR3 contains 16 residues.

The rearrangement joins TRBV6-5 to TRBJ1-3; D is unclear. Trimming took off 8 bases at V and 0 bases at J, with 8 bases between the two ends. The CDR3 has 13 amino acids. CDR1 and CDR2 from the germline V gene are MNHEY and SVGAGI. DNA of the CDR3: TGTGCCAGCCAGGAGACCTCTGGAAACACCATATATTTT. The encoded protein is CASQETSGNTIYF.

CDR3 loop: CASSQVRRGPAFF. The CDR3 DNA follows: TGTGCCAGCAGCCAAGTTAGGAGGGGGCCAGCTTTCTTT. The chain has TRBV3-1 (or the pseudogene TRBV3-2) and TRBJ1-1; 7 bases are a match to TRBD1. This CDR3 region has 13 residues. Trimming at V came to 1 base and at J to 10 bases, leaving 6 bases not matched to a gene. Germline loops: CDR1 LGHDT, CDR2 YNNKEL (reference sequence).

This clone was picked up a small number of times. This sequence joins TRBV11-3 and TRBJ1-1; possible D gene TRBD1, 6 bases. CDR1 and CDR2 (germline): SGHNT, YENEEA. The CDR3 is made up of 13 amino acids. V dropped 3 bases and J dropped 7 bases, with 12 bases sitting between them. CDR3: CASSLTGSSEAFF. The CDR3 nucleotides are TGTGCCAGCAGCTTGACAGGTTCGAGTGAAGCTTTCTTT.

The genes are TRBV7-9 and TRBJ1-1; 8 nucleotides line up with TRBD1. The V gene end was trimmed by 0 bases and the J gene end by 6 bases; junction bases not matched to a gene: 3. This CDR3 has 14 amino acids. From germline, CDR1 is SEHNR and CDR2 FQNEAQ (reference sequence). In nucleotides, the CDR3 is TGTGCCAGCAGCTTAGCATACAGGGGGTCTGAAGCTTTCTTT. Protein sequence: CASSLAYRGSEAFF. Together with reference TRBV7-9 and TRBJ1-1, the CDR3 gives the full variable domain: DTGVSQNPRHKITKRGQNVTFRCDPISEHNRLYWYRQTLGQGPEFLTYFQNEAQLEKSRLLSDRFSAERPKGSFSTLEIQRTEQGDSAMYLCASSLAYRGSEAFFGQGTRLTVV.

V and J are TRBV30 and TRBJ1-5; 9 bases match TRBD1. The CDR3 is 12 residues long. Germline CDR1 GTSNPN, CDR2 SVGIG (reference sequence). V shed 4 bases, J shed 10 bases, and the junction held 5 bases outside the gene matches. CDR3 region: CAWKQGAGPQHF. The CDR3 DNA reads TGTGCCTGGAAACAGGGGGCTGGACCCCAGCATTTT.

The genes are TRBV11-2 and TRBJ2-7, with TRBD1 matching 8 bases. Per germline, CDR1 SGHAT and CDR2 FQNNGV. Trimming at V came to 6 bases and at J to 4 bases, leaving 11 bases not matched to a gene. The CDR3 is 15 residues long. The CDR3 loop is CASRPIRDRRYEQYF. CDR3 nucleotide sequence: TGTGCCAGCAGACCGATCCGGGACAGGAGATACGAGCAGTACTTC.

This chain links TRBV29-1 with TRBJ2-1; a weak D match, TRBD1 (6 bases). Germline loops: CDR1 SQVTM, CDR2 ANQGSEA. V lost 5 bases, J lost 13 bases, and 12 bases lay in between. The CDR3 contains 10 residues. This CDR3 reads CSVPTGPQFF. The CDR3 DNA reads as TGCAGCGTTCCGACAGGACCTCAGTTCTTC.

J is TRBJ2-2 and V is TRBV19; 7 positions match TRBD1. This CDR3 has 14 amino acids. In germline, CDR1 is LNHDA, CDR2 SQIVND (reference sequence). J was trimmed by 6 bases and V by 4 bases; bases with no gene match: 5. CDR3 DNA sequence: TGTGCCAGTAGTAACCAGGGGGTCCCCGGGGAGCTGTTTTTT. As protein: CASSNQGVPGELFF.

To note about this clone: Other DNA sequences in this specimen translate into the identical CDR3. The V and J genes are TRBV9 and TRBJ1-3, with unresolved D. CDR3 size: 14 residues. Trimming took off 2 bases at V and 0 bases at J, with 6 bases between the two ends. CDR1 is SGDLS, CDR2 YYNGEE, per germline. CDR3 coding DNA: TGTGCCAGCAGCGTCGCAGACTCTGGAAACACCATATATTTT. Amino acids: CASSVADSGNTIYF.

The genes are TRBV12-5 and TRBJ1-1; D is unclear. V lost 2 bases and J lost 7, with 11 bases in between. The CDR3 is 13 amino acids. Germline V gene lookup returns CDR1 LGHNT and CDR2 FRNRAP. This CDR3 is CASGLSNTGEAFF. In DNA form, the CDR3 reads TGTGCTAGTGGTTTGTCGAACACGGGTGAAGCTTTCTTT. Using reference TRBV12-5 and TRBJ1-1 for the parts outside the CDR3, the full variable domain is DARVTQTPRHKVTEMGQEVTMRCQPILGHNTVFWYRQTMMQGLELLAYFRNRAPLDDSGMPKDRFSAEMPDATLATLKIQPSEPRDSAVYFCASGLSNTGEAFFGQGTRLTVV.

The chain has TRBV30 and TRBJ1-5; no reliable D call. CDR1 and CDR2 (germline): GTSNPN, SVGIG (reference sequence). CDR3 length: 13 residues. V lost 0 bases and J lost 4, with 7 bases in between. The CDR3, as DNA: TGTGCCTGGAGTGTGGACGAGAATCAGCCCCAGCATTTT. This encodes CAWSVDENQPQHF.

The V call is TRBV5-4, the J call TRBJ2-7, with 14 bases matching TRBD2. Germline CDR1 is SGHNT and CDR2 is YYREEE (reference sequence). The V and J ends lost 3 bases and 5 bases, in that order; junction bases with no gene match: 4. CDR3 size: 15 residues. In DNA form, the CDR3 reads TGTGCCAGCAGCTCAAGGACTAGCGGGAGGCACGAGCAGTACTTC. It is translated as CASSSRTSGRHEQYF.

This chain uses TRBV5-4 with TRBJ1-2; D is unresolved. The CDR3 is 12 amino acids. V was shortened by 4 bases and J by 4 bases, with 8 bases between the two germline ends. CDR1 is SGHNT, CDR2 YYREEE, per germline (reference sequence). The CDR3 loop is CASSAPLYGYTF. CDR3 in DNA: TGTGCCAGCAGCGCCCCCCTCTATGGCTACACCTTC. The full variable domain, its missing parts supplied by reference TRBV5-4 and TRBJ1-2, is ETGVTQSPTHLIKTRGQQVTLRCSSQSGHNTVSWYQQALGQGPQFIFQYYREEENGRGNFPPRFSGLQFPNYSSELNVNALELDDSALYLCASSAPLYGYTFGSGTRLTVV.

In DNA, the CDR3 is TGTGCCACCAGGGACGGTGAAAAACTGTTTTTT. Its translation is CATRDGEKLFF. The rearrangement links TRBV19 to TRBJ1-4; possible D gene TRBD1, 5 bases. CDR3 size: 11 residues. V lost 10 bases and J 7 bases, leaving 10 bases between the germline ends. CDR1 and CDR2 (germline): LNHDA, SQIVND (reference sequence).

This clone was counted between two and nine times. This chain uses TRBV7-9 with TRBJ1-6; D is unresolved. Germline CDR1 SEHNR, CDR2 FQNEAQ (reference sequence). The ends were cut back, 5 bases at V and 1 base at J, with 9 bases in the middle. The CDR3 spans 15 residues. CDR3 loop: CASSPGGSYNSPLHF. DNA of the CDR3: TGTGCCAGCAGCCCGGGTGGTTCCTATAATTCACCCCTCCACTTT. Full variable domain (outside the CDR3, taken from reference TRBV7-9 and TRBJ1-6): DTGVSQNPRHKITKRGQNVTFRCDPISEHNRLYWYRQTLGQGPEFLTYFQNEAQLEKSRLLSDRFSAERPKGSFSTLEIQRTEQGDSAMYLCASSPGGSYNSPLHFGNGTRLTVT.

V usage is TRBV2 and J usage is TRBJ2-7, with D possibly being TRBD1 (5 bases). V gave up 5 bases and J gave up 5 bases, with 10 bases separating them. Germline V gene lookup returns CDR1 SNHLY and CDR2 FYNNEI. CDR3 length: 12 amino acids. In DNA, the CDR3 is TGTGCCAGCAGTTCCCAGGGTAACGAGCAGTACTTC. It translates to CASSSQGNEQYF.

This clone was observed a few times. This chain links TRBV19 with TRBJ1-5; possibly TRBD1 for D (5 bases). The CDR3 totals 14 residues. Germline CDR1 and CDR2: LNHDA and SQIVND (reference sequence). V lost 4 bases, J lost 0 bases, and 7 bases lay in between. The DNA for the CDR3 is TGTGCCAGTAGTACCGGGGGTAGCAATCAGCCCCAGCATTTT. Translating gives CASSTGGSNQPQHF.

CDR3 residues: CASRGTGGNQPQHF. The CDR3 bases are TGTGCCAGTAGGGGGACAGGGGGGAATCAGCCCCAGCATTTT. The rearrangement links TRBV19 to TRBJ1-5; 11 nucleotides line up with TRBD1. The CDR3 runs to 14 residues. J lost 4 bases, V lost 6 bases, and 2 bases had no gene match. CDR1 LNHDA and CDR2 SQIVND come from the germline V gene (reference sequence).

This clone has just a few counts. The V and J genes are TRBV19 and TRBJ1-6, with 7 bases fitting TRBD1. There are 13 residues in the CDR3. Germline V gene sequence: CDR1 LNHDA, CDR2 SQIVND (reference sequence). The junction had 7 bases not matched to a gene; V was cut back by 7 bases and J by 10 bases. CDR3 protein: CASTYQGQSPLHF. The CDR3 bases are TGTGCCAGTACCTATCAGGGACAGTCACCCCTCCACTTT.

The rearrangement joins TRBV10-3 to TRBJ1-1, with TRBD1 identical over 10 bases. Germline CDR1 ENHRY, CDR2 SYGVKD. There are 14 residues in the CDR3. After removal of 3 bases from V and 4 bases from J, the junction contained 2 bases not matched to a gene. In DNA, the CDR3 is TGTGCCATCAGTGATGGACAGGGGGGCACTGAAGCTTTCTTT. Translating gives CAISDGQGGTEAFF.